The clone carrying this T cell receptor (beta chain) was seen only a few times. The data stem from a study of T-cell reconstitution after alpha-beta-depleted transplantation in children. This CDR3 is built from 15 residues. From germline, CDR1 is KGHDR and CDR2 SFDVKD. The V segment lost 7 bases and the J segment 8 bases; nucleotides outside the gene matches: 13. Preparation of the TCRbeta library was carried out with unique molecular identifiers. TCRdb reprocessed the PCR reads via MiXCR and lists one record per CDR3 protein. The sample lists 450,000 to 600,000 distinct CDR3 sequences, about a sixth occurring once.

The rearrangement joins TRBV24-1 to TRBJ2-1, with TRBD1 identical over 7 bases. This receptor was taken from a human donor who donated a stem cell graft to a child with acute lymphoblastic leukemia. The input for sequencing was PBMCs from the stem cell graft donor, taken from the stem cell graft. CDR3 region: CATSEVTGIKDEQFF. DNA of the CDR3: TGTGCCACCAGCGAGGTGACAGGGATCAAGGATGAGCAGTTCTTC.